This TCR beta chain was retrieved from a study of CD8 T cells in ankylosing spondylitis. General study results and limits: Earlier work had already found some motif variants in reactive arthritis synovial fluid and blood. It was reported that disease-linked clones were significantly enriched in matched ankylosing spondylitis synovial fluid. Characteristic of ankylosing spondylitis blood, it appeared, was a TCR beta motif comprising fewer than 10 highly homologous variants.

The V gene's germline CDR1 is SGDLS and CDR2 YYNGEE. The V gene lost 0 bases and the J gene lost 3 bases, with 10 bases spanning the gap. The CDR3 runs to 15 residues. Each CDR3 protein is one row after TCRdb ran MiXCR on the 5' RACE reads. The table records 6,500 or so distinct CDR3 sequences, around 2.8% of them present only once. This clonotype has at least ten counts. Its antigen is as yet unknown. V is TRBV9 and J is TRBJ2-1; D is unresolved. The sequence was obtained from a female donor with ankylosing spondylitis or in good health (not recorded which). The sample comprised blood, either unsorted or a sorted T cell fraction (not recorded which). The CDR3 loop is CASSVAVLIYNEQFF. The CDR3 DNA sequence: TGTGCCAGCAGCGTAGCCGTATTAATCTACAATGAGCAGTTCTTC. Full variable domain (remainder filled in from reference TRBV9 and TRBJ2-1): DSGVTQTPKHLITATGQRVTLRCSPRSGDLSVYWYQQSLDQGLQFLIQYYNGEERAKGNILERFSAQQFPDLHSELNLSSLELGDSALYFCASSVAVLIYNEQFFGPGTRLTVL.